This record looks at one T cell receptor (beta chain) sequence and its context. As originally analysed: Nucleated cell counts were estimated from reference gene primer amplification. The protocol was immunoSEQ multiplex PCR, while the TCRdb copy is restricted to in-frame clones and leaves out a portion. V, J and clone size are those of that table, while D and trimming were read from the DNA. The data hold fewer than 200,000 clones, with around four fifths observed a single time. Categorization into cohorts depended on clinical history that participants reported. In Cohort 3, a recovered donor had either two negative PCRs, clearance, or symptom resolution. This entry belongs to a study of blood T cell repertoires in COVID-19. The V and J ends lost 3 bases and 5 bases, in that order; junction bases with no gene match: 3. The CDR3 spans 14 residues. Germline CDR1 SGDLS, CDR2 YYNGEE.

The chain is built from TRBV9 and TRBJ2-3; TRBD1 matches at 10 bases. The source is a woman aged 45-65 years who had recovered from COVID-19. What was sequenced was PBMCs or T cells enriched from blood (not recorded which). CDR3 protein: CASSGGTGEDTQYF. The CDR3 region has the DNA TGTGCCAGCAGCGGGGGGACAGGGGAAGATACGCAGTATTTT. The full variable domain, rest sourced from reference TRBV9 and TRBJ2-3, is DSGVTQTPKHLITATGQRVTLRCSPRSGDLSVYWYQQSLDQGLQFLIQYYNGEERAKGNILERFSAQQFPDLHSELNLSSLELGDSALYFCASSGGTGEDTQYFGPGTRLTVL.